The clone carrying this T cell receptor (beta chain) was counted at least ten times. Trimming removed 0 bases at V and 4 bases at J, with 9 bases between. The CDR3 is 14 amino acids. Germline-derived CDR1 and CDR2 are SEHNR and FQNEAQ (reference sequence). TCRdb re-analysed the 5' RACE reads in MiXCR, keeping a single row per CDR3 protein. The data show 200,000 or so distinct CDR3 sequences, under 15% seen once. This sample stems from a study of CD8 T cells in ankylosing spondylitis. This chain links TRBV7-9 with TRBJ2-5; a weak D match, TRBD2 (5 bases). This receptor was identified in a female donor with ankylosing spondylitis or in good health (not recorded which). The sequenced sample consisted of blood, either unsorted or a sorted T cell fraction (not recorded which). DNA of the CDR3: TGTGCCAGCAGCTTAGCCGGAGCGGCAGAGACCCAGTACTTC. Protein sequence: CASSLAGAAETQYF.